This T cell receptor (beta chain) is from a study of blood T cell repertoires in COVID-19. Between the trimmed V and J ends, which lost 2 bases and 10 bases, there was a span of 13 bases. Germline V lookup: CDR1 SGHDT, CDR2 YYEEEE. CDR3 length: 14 amino acids. Clones were read by immunoSEQ multiplex PCR, and TCRdb kept only the in-frame ones, dropping some. Found here are approximately 210,000 clones, around 88% of them singletons; the top ten hold 2.9%. The source material was peripheral blood. J is TRBJ1-6 and V is TRBV5-6; D is unclear. The receptor comes from a man aged 45-65 years with active or convalescent COVID-19. This CDR3 reads CASSFEGTNSPLHF. CDR3 DNA: TGTGCCAGCAGCTTTGAGGGAACTAACTCACCCCTCCACTTT.